A selection of T cell receptor beta chains follows, all from one sample in a study of regulatory T cells in long-lasting Graves disease. TCRdb called the multiplex PCR reads again in MiXCR, with one record for every CDR3 protein. The data hold fewer than 650,000 distinct CDR3 sequences, with roughly 15% observed a single time. This sample was also put to use in a study of T cells in Graves' hyperthyroidism and ophthalmopathy.

The material sequenced was peripheral blood mononuclear cells (PBMCs), taken at new diagnosis, from a patient treated with antithyroid drugs. The receptors were gathered from a man aged 18 to 29 with Graves disease. Both conserved end residues are part of each CDR3. D genes are given only for firm matches. Rows give clone size only sometimes, using once, few, many, or a class for an expanded clone.

few	NA	TRBV5-1	15	TRBJ2-3	CASTDIGGLTDTQYF	TGCGCCAGCACTGATATCGGCGGTCTCACAGATACGCAGTATTTT
many	NA	TRBV7-9	15	TRBJ2-7	CASSRGQSASYEQYF	TGTGCCAGCAGCCGTGGACAGTCCGCCTCCTACGAGCAGTACTTC
many	TRBD1	TRBV20-1	15	TRBJ1-1	CSAHRDRGPNTEAFF	TGCAGTGCTCACCGGGACAGGGGGCCGAACACTGAAGCTTTCTTT
many	NA	TRBV28	16	TRBJ2-1	CASNIGGREIYNEQFF	TGTGCCAGCAACATTGGGGGGCGGGAGATCTACAATGAGCAGTTCTTC
many	NA	TRBV28	12	TRBJ2-7	CASSFTAWEQYF	TGTGCCAGCAGTTTCACGGCATGGGAGCAGTACTTC
few	TRBD1	TRBV4-1	14	TRBJ2-7	CASSQRTGAYEQYF	TGCGCCAGCAGCCAAAGGACAGGGGCCTACGAGCAGTACTTC
few	TRBD2	TRBV28	15	TRBJ2-6	CASSSGRAGANVLTF	TGTGCCAGCAGTAGCGGGAGGGCTGGGGCCAACGTCCTGACTTTC
NA	NA	TRBV19	17	TRBJ2-1	CASRGRLWAGSYNEQFF	TGTGCCAGTAGAGGTCGGCTATGGGCAGGATCCTACAATGAGCAGTTCTTC
few	NA	TRBV20-1	15	TRBJ2-5	CSARDFLALEETQYF	TGCAGTGCTAGAGATTTTCTAGCGCTGGAAGAGACCCAGTACTTC
many	NA	TRBV20-1	14	TRBJ2-1	CSAVRRASYNEQFF	TGCAGTGCTGTGCGGCGGGCCAGCTACAATGAGCAGTTCTTC
NA	NA	TRBV2	12	TRBJ1-4	CASRFSGEKLFF	TGTGCCAGCAGGTTTTCGGGTGAAAAACTGTTTTTT
many	TRBD2	TRBV5-1	15	TRBJ2-3	CASSWTSGRTDTQYF	TGCGCCAGCAGCTGGACTAGCGGGCGCACAGATACGCAGTATTTT
NA	NA	TRBV4-2	13	TRBJ2-3	CASSQDGGNTQYF	TGTGCCAGCAGCCAAGATGGGGGGAATACGCAGTATTTT
NA	TRBD1	TRBV6-1	19	TRBJ1-5	CASSPTTWRTGLSNQPQHF	TGTGCCAGCAGTCCCACCACTTGGAGGACAGGGTTAAGCAATCAGCCCCAGCATTTT
many	NA	TRBV7-2	16	TRBJ2-1	CASSLAEGGYHNEQFF	TGTGCCAGCAGCTTAGCCGAGGGGGGTTACCACAATGAGCAGTTCTTC
NA	NA	TRBV20-1	11	TRBJ1-1	CSARDSRDAFF	TGCAGTGCTAGAGACAGTAGGGACGCTTTCTTT
many	TRBD2	TRBV20-1	15	TRBJ2-5	CSAVGLAGEQETQYF	TGCAGTGCTGTCGGACTAGCGGGAGAGCAAGAGACCCAGTACTTC
few	NA	TRBV15	14	TRBJ2-1	CATSREGGNNEQFF	TGTGCCACCAGCAGAGAGGGCGGAAACAATGAGCAGTTCTTC
many	NA	TRBV12-3/TRBV12-4	12	TRBJ2-1	CASSLGEAEQFF	TGTGCCAGCAGTTTAGGGGAAGCTGAGCAGTTCTTC
NA	NA	TRBV25-1	13	TRBJ1-3	CASSPTGGNTIYF	TGTGCCAGCAGCCCCACGGGGGGAAACACCATATATTTT
few	NA	TRBV27	14	TRBJ1-2	CASSLSYGNYGYTF	TGTGCCAGCAGTTTATCGTACGGTAACTATGGCTACACCTTC
NA	TRBD2	TRBV28	14	TRBJ2-7	CASSLRLAGVQQYF	TGTGCCAGCAGTTTAAGACTAGCGGGAGTACAGCAGTACTTC
NA	NA	TRBV5-1	17	TRBJ1-2	CASSLAEWGVYLEGYTF	TGCGCCAGCAGCTTGGCAGAATGGGGAGTCTATTTGGAGGGCTACACCTTC
many	NA	TRBV7-9	14	TRBJ2-7	CASSPPVESYEQYF	TGTGCCAGCAGCCCCCCTGTCGAGAGCTACGAGCAGTACTTC
few	TRBD1	TRBV4-1	15	TRBJ2-7	CASSRDRGRPYEQYF	TGCGCCAGCAGCAGGGACAGGGGGCGTCCCTACGAGCAGTACTTC
many	TRBD2	TRBV2	15	TRBJ2-5	CASSEVAGGSETQYF	TGTGCCAGCAGTGAAGTGGCGGGAGGGAGCGAGACCCAGTACTTC
many	TRBD2	TRBV18	15	TRBJ2-3	CASSPTSGTTDTQYF	TGTGCCAGCTCACCGACTAGCGGGACAACAGATACGCAGTATTTT
NA	NA	TRBV2	13	TRBJ2-7	CASCKGNSYEQYF	TGTGCCAGCTGCAAGGGGAACTCCTACGAGCAGTACTTC
NA	NA	TRBV19	13	TRBJ2-7	CASRDMGTYEQYF	TGTGCCAGTAGAGACATGGGGACCTACGAGCAGTACTTC
few	TRBD2	TRBV9	19	TRBJ2-1	CASSVEGVAGPFSYNEQFF	TGTGCCAGCAGCGTAGAGGGAGTAGCGGGACCCTTCTCCTACAATGAGCAGTTCTTC
many	NA	TRBV5-1	14	TRBJ2-1	CASSLDLSYNEQFF	TGCGCCAGCAGCTTGGACTTATCCTACAATGAGCAGTTCTTC
NA	NA	TRBV5-1	13	TRBJ1-2	CASSLDPAYGYTF	TGCGCCAGCAGCTTAGACCCGGCCTATGGCTACACCTTC
NA	NA	TRBV28	11	TRBJ1-6	CASSLYGSLHF	TGTGCCAGCAGTTTATACGGGTCCCTCCACTTT
NA	NA	TRBV13	16	TRBJ1-5	CASSLEGYRSNQPQHF	TGTGCCAGCAGCTTGGAGGGATACCGTAGCAATCAGCCCCAGCATTTT
few	TRBD2	TRBV6-1	16	TRBJ2-1	CASSLGGSVSYNEQFF	TGTGCCAGCAGCCTGGGGGGGTCAGTCTCCTACAATGAGCAGTTCTTC
many	NA	TRBV28	15	TRBJ1-5	CASRIRGMGNQPQHF	TGTGCCAGCAGGATAAGGGGGATGGGCAATCAGCCCCAGCATTTT
few	NA	TRBV6-1	13	TRBJ2-2	CASGGSRTGELFF	TGTGCCAGCGGGGGATCGAGGACCGGGGAGCTGTTTTTT
NA	NA	TRBV19	14	TRBJ2-1	CASSNGQSHNEQFF	TGTGCCAGTAGTAACGGACAAAGCCACAATGAGCAGTTCTTC
few	NA	TRBV12-3/TRBV12-4	17	TRBJ2-1	CASSLGLGQDFYNEQFF	TGTGCCAGCAGTTTAGGATTGGGGCAGGATTTCTACAATGAGCAGTTCTTC
NA	NA	TRBV28	16	TRBJ2-1	CASAPGLRGLYNEQFF	TGTGCCAGCGCTCCGGGATTAAGGGGCCTCTACAATGAGCAGTTCTTC
few	NA	TRBV10-2	17	TRBJ2-1	CASSYVGDWMPHNEQFF	TGTGCCAGCAGTTACGTGGGGGACTGGATGCCCCACAATGAGCAGTTCTTC
NA	NA	TRBV14	18	TRBJ2-3	CASSQEGQQNVYDQAQYF	TGTGCCAGCAGCCAAGAGGGTCAACAGAACGTTTACGATCAGGCGCAGTATTTT
NA	TRBD1	TRBV20-1	19	TRBJ1-5	CSARDIFGLDRGRNQPQHF	TGCAGTGCTAGAGATATTTTCGGACTCGACAGGGGGAGGAATCAGCCCCAGCATTTT
many	NA	TRBV6-2/TRBV6-3	12	TRBJ2-2	CASSENTGELFF	TGTGCCAGCAGCGAGAACACCGGGGAGCTGTTTTTT
few	TRBD2	TRBV14	19	TRBJ2-2	CASSQPPGLAGGQTGELFF	TGTGCCAGCAGCCAACCACCAGGACTAGCGGGAGGGCAAACCGGGGAGCTGTTTTTT
many	TRBD1	TRBV27	13	TRBJ2-7	CASKRTGTNEQYF	TGTGCCAGCAAACGGACAGGGACCAACGAGCAGTACTTC
NA	NA	TRBV14	14	TRBJ2-3	CASSAPGPVDTQYF	TGTGCCAGCAGCGCGCCGGGACCCGTAGATACGCAGTATTTT
many	NA	TRBV9	15	TRBJ1-1	CASSGGAGGDTEAFF	TGTGCCAGCAGCGGTGGTGCCGGGGGGGACACTGAAGCTTTCTTT